What follows is one T cell receptor (beta chain) and its context. Its antigen is not identified. This sample is part of a study of T cell responses to AZD1222 COVID-19 vaccine. Study-level points and caveats: When two AZD1222 doses had been given, Spike-specific TCR breadth and depth rose.

Germline V lookup: CDR1 MNHEY, CDR2 SVGEGT. CDR3 length equals 14 residues. V was shortened by 0 bases and J by 5 bases, with 10 bases between the two germline ends. Generated by immunoSEQ multiplex PCR, the TCRdb table keeps only in-frame clones and is missing some. The sample consists of about 56,000 clones, about 87% of them appearing once. The sequenced sample was peripheral blood, obtained on day 0 of AZD1222 vaccination. The V call is TRBV6-2 or TRBV6-3, the J call TRBJ2-5, with D maybe TRBD2 (5 bases). The source of this sequence is an adult in good health. CDR3 in DNA: TGTGCCAGCAGTTACTCGGAGGCCGGGGAGACCCAGTACTTC. Encoded protein: CASSYSEAGETQYF.